The 5 T cell receptor beta chains below were found in one sample sequenced in a study of T cells after yellow fever vaccination. TCRdb ran MiXCR on the 5' RACE reads and lists one entry per CDR3 protein. The sample has approximately 150,000 distinct CDR3 sequences; about 6% are singletons. This specimen consisted of CD4+ T cells sorted from PBMCs, obtained on the day of the first yellow fever vaccination. The receptors derive from a man younger than 35 who received the YFV17D yellow fever vaccine.

This clonotype was seen a few times. This chain uses TRBV5-1 with TRBJ1-1, with 7 bases lining up with TRBD1. Germline CDR1 and CDR2: SGHRS and YFSETQ. The CDR3 spans 12 residues. After removal of 5 bases from V and 4 bases from J, the junction contained 2 bases not matched to a gene. The CDR3, as DNA: TGCGCCAGCAGACAGGGGTCCACTGAAGCTTTCTTT. As protein: CASRQGSTEAFF.

This clonotype showed up many times. The chain couples TRBV7-3 to TRBJ2-7; D unresolved. Trimming left V 1 base short and J 3 bases short, with 7 bases between. Germline CDR1 is SGHTA and CDR2 is FQGTGA. The CDR3 length is 13 residues. In DNA, the CDR3 is TGTGCCAGCAGCTTAAGGGCTAACTACGAGCAGTACTTC. It is translated as CASSLRANYEQYF.

This clonotype appeared many times. V is TRBV6-1 and J is TRBJ1-6; tentative D call: TRBD1 (5 bases). V was trimmed by 3 bases and J by 7 bases, leaving 16 bases between them. Germline V gene sequence: CDR1 MNHNS, CDR2 SASEGT. The CDR3 spans 16 residues. CDR3 loop: CASSERQTNKNSPLHF. The CDR3 DNA sequence: TGTGCCAGCAGTGAGAGACAGACGAACAAGAATTCACCCCTCCACTTT.

This clonotype was counted a few times. A read error may account for a junction end that differs from germline. This sequence joins TRBV6-2 or TRBV6-3 and TRBJ2-4; D is uncertain. This CDR3 spans 16 amino acids. Germline CDR1 is MNHEY and CDR2 is SVGEGT. The chain's CDR3 is CASSYPNPLRQDLSRF. The CDR3 DNA follows: TGTGCCAGCAGTTACCCGAACCCCCTACGGCAGGACCTTAGTAGGTTC.

The J gene is TRBJ2-3, the V gene TRBV7-3; 11 bases agree with TRBD2. The germline V gene encodes CDR1 SGHTA and CDR2 FQGTGA. The CDR3 totals 17 residues. The junction had 14 bases not matched to a gene; V was cut back by 5 bases and J by 7 bases. The CDR3 loop is CASSADPPLAGAHTQYF. The CDR3 DNA is TGTGCCAGCAGCGCCGACCCTCCACTAGCGGGGGCTCATACGCAGTATTTT.